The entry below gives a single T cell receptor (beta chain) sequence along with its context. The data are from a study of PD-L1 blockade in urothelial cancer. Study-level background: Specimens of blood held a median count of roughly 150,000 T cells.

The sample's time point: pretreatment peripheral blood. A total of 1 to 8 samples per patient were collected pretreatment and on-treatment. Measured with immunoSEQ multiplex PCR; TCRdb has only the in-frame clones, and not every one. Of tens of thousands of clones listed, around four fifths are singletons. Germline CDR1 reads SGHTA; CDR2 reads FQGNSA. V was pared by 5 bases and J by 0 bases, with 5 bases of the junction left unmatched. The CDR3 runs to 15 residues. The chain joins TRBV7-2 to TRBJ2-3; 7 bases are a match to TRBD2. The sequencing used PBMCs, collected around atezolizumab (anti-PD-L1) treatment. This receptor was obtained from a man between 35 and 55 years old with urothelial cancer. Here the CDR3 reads CASSLSGTSTDTQYF. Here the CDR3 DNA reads TGTGCCAGCAGCCTAAGCGGGACTAGCACAGATACGCAGTATTTT.